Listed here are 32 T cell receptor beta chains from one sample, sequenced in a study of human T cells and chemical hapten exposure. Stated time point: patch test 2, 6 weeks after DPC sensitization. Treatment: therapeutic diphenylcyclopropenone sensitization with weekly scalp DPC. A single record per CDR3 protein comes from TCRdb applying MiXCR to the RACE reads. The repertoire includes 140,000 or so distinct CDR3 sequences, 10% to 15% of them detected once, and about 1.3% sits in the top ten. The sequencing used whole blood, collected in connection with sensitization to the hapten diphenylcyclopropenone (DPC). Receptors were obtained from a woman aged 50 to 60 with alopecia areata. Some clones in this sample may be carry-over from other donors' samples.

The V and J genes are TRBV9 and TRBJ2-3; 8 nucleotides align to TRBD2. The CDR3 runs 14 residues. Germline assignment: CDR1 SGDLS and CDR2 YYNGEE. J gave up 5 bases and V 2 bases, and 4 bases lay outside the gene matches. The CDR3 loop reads CASSVVGTRDTQYF. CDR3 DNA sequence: TGTGCCAGCAGCGTCGTGGGGACTAGAGATACGCAGTATTTT.

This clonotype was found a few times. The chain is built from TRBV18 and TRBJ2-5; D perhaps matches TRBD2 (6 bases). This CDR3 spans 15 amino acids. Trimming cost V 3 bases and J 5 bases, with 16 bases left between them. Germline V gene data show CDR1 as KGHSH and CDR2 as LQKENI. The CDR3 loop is CASSPSLGGMETQYF. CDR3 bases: TGTGCCAGCTCACCCTCCCTTGGGGGGATGGAGACCCAGTACTTC. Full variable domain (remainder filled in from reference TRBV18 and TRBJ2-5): NAGVMQNPRHLVRRRGQEARLRCSPMKGHSHVYWYRQLPEEGLKFMVYLQKENIIDESGMPKERFSAEFPKEGPSILRIQQVVRGDSAAYFCASSPSLGGMETQYFGPGTRLLVL.

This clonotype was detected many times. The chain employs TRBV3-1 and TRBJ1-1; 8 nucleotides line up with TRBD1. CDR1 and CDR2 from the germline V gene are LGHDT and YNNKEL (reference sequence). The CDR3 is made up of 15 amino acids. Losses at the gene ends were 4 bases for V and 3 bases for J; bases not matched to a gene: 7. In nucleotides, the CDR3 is TGTGCCAGCAGCCTCAGGACAGGGAGGGACACTGAAGCTTTCTTT. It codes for CASSLRTGRDTEAFF.

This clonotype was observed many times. The CDR3 spells CASSTTGQGAGEQYF. CDR3 coding DNA: TGTGCCAGCAGTACCACAGGACAGGGGGCGGGGGAGCAGTACTTC. V gene TRBV28 combines with J gene TRBJ2-7; 11 bases line up with TRBD1. In germline, CDR1 is MDHEN, CDR2 SYDVKM. V trimming: 5 bases; J trimming: 7 bases; junction bases outside the gene matches: 10. This CDR3 has 15 amino acids.

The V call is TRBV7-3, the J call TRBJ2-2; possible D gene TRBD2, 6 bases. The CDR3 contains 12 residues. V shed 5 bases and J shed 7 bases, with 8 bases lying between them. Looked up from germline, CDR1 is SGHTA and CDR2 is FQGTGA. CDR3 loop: CASSQGGGELFF. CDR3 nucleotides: TGTGCCAGCAGCCAGGGAGGCGGGGAGCTGTTTTTT.

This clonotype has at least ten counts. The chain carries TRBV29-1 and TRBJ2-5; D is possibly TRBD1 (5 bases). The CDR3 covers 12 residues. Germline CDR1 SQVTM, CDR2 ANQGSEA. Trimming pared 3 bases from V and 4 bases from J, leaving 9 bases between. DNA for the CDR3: TGCAGCGTTGACCAGGGCCCAGAGACCCAGTACTTC. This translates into CSVDQGPETQYF.

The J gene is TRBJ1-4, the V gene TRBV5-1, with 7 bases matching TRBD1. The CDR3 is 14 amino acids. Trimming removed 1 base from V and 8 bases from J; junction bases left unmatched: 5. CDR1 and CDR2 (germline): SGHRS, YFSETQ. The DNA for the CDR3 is TGCGCCAGCAGCTTGAGACAGGGAACCGAAAAACTGTTTTTT. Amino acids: CASSLRQGTEKLFF.

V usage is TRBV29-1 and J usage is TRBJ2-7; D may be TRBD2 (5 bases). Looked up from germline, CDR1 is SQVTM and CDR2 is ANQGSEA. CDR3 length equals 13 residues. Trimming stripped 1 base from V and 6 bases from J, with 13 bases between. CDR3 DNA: TGCAGCGTTGAAGGCCCTAGCAAAGGCGAGCAGTACTTC. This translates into CSVEGPSKGEQYF.

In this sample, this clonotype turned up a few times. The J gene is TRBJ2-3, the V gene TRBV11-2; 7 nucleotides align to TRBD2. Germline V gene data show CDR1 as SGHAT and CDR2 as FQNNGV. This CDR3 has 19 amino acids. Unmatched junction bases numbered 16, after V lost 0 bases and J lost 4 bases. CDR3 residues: CASSLDWARGGSVPDTQYF. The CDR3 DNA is TGTGCCAGCAGCTTAGATTGGGCAAGGGGCGGGAGTGTCCCAGATACGCAGTATTTT.

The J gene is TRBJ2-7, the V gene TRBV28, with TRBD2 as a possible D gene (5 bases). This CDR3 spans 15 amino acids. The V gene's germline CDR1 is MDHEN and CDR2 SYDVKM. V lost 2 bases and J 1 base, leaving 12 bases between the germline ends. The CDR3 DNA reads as TGTGCCAGCAGTTTAAGAGGAGCGGTATCCTACGAGCAGTACTTC. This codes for CASSLRGAVSYEQYF. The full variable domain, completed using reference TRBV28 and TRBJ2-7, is DVKVTQSSRYLVKRTGEKVFLECVQDMDHENMFWYRQDPGLGLRLIYFSYDVKMKEKGDIPEGYSVSREKKERFSLILESASTNQTSMYLCASSLRGAVSYEQYFGPGTRLTVT.

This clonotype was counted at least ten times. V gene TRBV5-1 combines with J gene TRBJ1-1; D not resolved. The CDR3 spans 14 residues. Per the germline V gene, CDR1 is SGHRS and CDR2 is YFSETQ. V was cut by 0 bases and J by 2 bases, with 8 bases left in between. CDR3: CASSLVPGNTEAFF. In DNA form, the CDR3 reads TGCGCCAGCAGCTTGGTCCCGGGTAACACTGAAGCTTTCTTT.

CDR3 sequence: CASSLWRTSTDTQYF. CDR3 coding DNA: TGTGCCAGCAGTTTATGGCGGACTAGCACAGATACGCAGTATTTT. The chain carries TRBV12-3 or TRBV12-4 and TRBJ2-3; D is perhaps TRBD2 (5 bases). The CDR3 length is 15 residues. V dropped 2 bases and J dropped 0 bases, with 9 bases sitting between them.

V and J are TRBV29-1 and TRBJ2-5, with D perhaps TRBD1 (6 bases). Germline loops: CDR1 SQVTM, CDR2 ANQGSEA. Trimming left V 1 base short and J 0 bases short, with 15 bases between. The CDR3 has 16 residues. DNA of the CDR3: TGCAGCGTTGAAGGTCCCCGGACAGAGTACCAAGAGACCCAGTACTTC. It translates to CSVEGPRTEYQETQYF.

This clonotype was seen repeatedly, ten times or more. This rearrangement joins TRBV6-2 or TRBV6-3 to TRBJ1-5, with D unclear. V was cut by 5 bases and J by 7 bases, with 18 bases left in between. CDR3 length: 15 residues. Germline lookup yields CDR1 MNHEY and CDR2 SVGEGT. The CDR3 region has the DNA TGTGCCAGCAGTCTAGCAGGATCAACGGGCCAGCCCCAGCATTTT. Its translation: CASSLAGSTGQPQHF.

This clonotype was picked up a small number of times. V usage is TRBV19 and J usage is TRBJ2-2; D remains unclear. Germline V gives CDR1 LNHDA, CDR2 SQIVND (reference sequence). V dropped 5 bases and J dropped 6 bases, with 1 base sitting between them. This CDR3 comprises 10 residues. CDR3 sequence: CASSSGELFF. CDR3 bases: TGTGCCAGTAGTTCCGGGGAGCTGTTTTTT.

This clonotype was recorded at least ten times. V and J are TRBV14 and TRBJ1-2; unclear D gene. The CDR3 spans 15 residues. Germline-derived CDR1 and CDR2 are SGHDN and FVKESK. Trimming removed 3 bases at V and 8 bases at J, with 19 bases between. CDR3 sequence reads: CASSQVSVLDYGYTF. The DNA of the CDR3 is TGTGCCAGCAGCCAGGTGTCGGTCCTGGATTACGGCTACACCTTC.

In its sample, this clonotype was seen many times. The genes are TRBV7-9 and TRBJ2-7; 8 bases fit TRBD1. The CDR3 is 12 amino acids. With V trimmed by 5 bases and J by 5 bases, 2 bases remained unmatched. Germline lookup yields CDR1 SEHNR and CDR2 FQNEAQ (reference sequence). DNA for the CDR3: TGTGCCAGCAGCCTGACAGGGGACGAGCAGTACTTC. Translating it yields CASSLTGDEQYF.

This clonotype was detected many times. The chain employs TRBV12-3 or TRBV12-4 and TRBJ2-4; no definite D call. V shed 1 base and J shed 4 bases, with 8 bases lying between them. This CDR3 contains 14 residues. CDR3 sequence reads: CASSLEVGKNIQYF. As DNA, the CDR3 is TGTGCCAGCAGTTTAGAGGTCGGTAAAAACATTCAGTACTTC.

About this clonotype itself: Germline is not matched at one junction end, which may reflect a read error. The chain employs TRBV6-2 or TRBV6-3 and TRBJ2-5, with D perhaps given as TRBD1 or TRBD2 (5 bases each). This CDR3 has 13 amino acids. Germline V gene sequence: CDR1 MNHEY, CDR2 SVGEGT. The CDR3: CTSSLVGTETQYF. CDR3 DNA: TGTACCAGCAGCCTGGTGGGGACGGAGACCCAGTACTTC.

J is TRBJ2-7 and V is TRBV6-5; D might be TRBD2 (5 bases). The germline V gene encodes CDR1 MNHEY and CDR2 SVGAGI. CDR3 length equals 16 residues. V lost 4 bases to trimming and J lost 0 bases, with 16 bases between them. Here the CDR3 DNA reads TGTGCCAGCAGTTCCGTGGAGGCAGCCCGCTCCTACGAGCAGTACTTC. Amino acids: CASSSVEAARSYEQYF.

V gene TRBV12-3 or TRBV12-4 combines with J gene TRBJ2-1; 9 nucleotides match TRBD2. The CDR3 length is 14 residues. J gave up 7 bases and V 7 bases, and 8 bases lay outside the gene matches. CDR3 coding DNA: TGTGCCAGCAACCCTGGGACTAGCACGAATGAGCAGTTCTTC. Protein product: CASNPGTSTNEQFF.

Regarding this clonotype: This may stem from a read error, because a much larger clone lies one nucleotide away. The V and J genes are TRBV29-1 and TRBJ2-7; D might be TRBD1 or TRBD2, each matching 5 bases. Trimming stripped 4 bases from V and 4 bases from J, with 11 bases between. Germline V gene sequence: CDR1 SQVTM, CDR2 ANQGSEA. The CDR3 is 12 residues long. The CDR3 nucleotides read TGCAGCGTTGGGGACCTGTTGTACGAGCAGTACTTC. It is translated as CSVGDLLYEQYF.

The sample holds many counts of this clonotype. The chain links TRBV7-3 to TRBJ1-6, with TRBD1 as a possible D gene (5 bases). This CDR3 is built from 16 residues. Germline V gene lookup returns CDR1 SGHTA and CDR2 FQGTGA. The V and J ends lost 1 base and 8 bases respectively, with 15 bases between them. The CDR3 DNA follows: TGTGCCAGCAGCTTAAGGGCCTGGGGGGAGGATTCACCCCTCCACTTT. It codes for CASSLRAWGEDSPLHF.

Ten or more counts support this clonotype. As DNA, the CDR3 is TGTGCCAGCAGTTACAGCGGAGGGAGCACTGAAGCTTTCTTT. Translation: CASSYSGGSTEAFF. This rearrangement joins TRBV6-2 or TRBV6-3 to TRBJ1-1; D is unclear. The CDR3 is 14 amino acids. The ends were cut back, 2 bases at V and 4 bases at J, with 11 bases in the middle. CDR1 is MNHEY, CDR2 SVGEGT, per germline.

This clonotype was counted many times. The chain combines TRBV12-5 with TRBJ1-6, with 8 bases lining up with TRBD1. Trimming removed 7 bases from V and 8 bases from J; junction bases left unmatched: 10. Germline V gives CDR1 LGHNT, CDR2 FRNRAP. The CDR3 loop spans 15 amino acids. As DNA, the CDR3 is TGTGCTAGTGCCAGAACCCAGGGGGCCTATTCACCCCTCCACTTT. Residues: CASARTQGAYSPLHF.

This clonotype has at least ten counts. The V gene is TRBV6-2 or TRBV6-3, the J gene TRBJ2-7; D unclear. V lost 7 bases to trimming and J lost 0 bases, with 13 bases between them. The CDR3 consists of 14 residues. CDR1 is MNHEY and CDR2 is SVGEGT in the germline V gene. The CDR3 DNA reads TGTGCCAGCAAAGTTCAGGAACCCTCCTACGAGCAGTACTTC. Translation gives CASKVQEPSYEQYF.

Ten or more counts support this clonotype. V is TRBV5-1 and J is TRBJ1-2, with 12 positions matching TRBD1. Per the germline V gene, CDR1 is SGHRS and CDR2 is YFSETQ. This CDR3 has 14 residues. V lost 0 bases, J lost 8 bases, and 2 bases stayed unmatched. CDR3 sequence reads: CASSLAGTGGGYTF. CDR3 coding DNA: TGCGCCAGCAGCTTGGCCGGGACAGGGGGCGGCTACACCTTC.

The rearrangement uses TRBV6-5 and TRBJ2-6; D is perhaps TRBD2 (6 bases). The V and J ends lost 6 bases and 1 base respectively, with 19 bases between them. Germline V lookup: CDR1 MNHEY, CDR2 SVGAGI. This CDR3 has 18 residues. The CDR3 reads CASRPIAAGLSGANVLTF. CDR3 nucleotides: TGTGCCAGCAGACCCATAGCGGCTGGGCTTTCTGGGGCCAACGTCCTGACTTTC.

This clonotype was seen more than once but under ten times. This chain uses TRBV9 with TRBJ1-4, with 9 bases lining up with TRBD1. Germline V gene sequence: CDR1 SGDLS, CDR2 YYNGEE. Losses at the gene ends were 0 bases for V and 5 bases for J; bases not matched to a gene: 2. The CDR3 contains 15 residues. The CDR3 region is CASSVEGTGNEKLFF. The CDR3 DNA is TGTGCCAGCAGCGTAGAGGGGACAGGGAATGAAAAACTGTTTTTT.

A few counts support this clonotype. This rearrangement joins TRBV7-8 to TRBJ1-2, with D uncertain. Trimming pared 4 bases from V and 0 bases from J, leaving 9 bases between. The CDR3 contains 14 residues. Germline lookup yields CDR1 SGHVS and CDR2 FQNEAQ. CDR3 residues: CASSSFSTNYGYTF. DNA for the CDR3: TGTGCCAGCAGCTCTTTCAGTACTAACTATGGCTACACCTTC.

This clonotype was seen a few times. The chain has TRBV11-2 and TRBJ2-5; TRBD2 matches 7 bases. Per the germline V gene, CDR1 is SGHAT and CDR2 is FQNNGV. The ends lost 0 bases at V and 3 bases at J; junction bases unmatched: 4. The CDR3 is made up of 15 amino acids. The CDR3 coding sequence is TGTGCCAGCAGCTTAGATGGCGGGAGAGAAGAGACCCAGTACTTC. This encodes CASSLDGGREETQYF. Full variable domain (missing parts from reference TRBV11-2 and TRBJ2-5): EAGVAQSPRYKIIEKRQSVAFWCNPISGHATLYWYQQILGQGPKLLIQFQNNGVVDDSQLPKDRFSAERLKGVDSTLKIQPAKLEDSAVYLCASSLDGGREETQYFGPGTRLLVL.

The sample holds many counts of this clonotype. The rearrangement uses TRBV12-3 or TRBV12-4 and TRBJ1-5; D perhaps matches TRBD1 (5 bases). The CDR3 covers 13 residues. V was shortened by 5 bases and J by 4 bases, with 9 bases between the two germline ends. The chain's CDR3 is CASSPQVNQPQHF. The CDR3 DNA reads TGTGCCAGCAGTCCACAGGTAAATCAGCCCCAGCATTTT.